The following is a T cell receptor (beta chain) sequence with its context. Its cognate antigen is unknown. TCRdb re-derived calls from the 5' RACE reads in MiXCR, one entry per CDR3 protein. The top ten hold 7.3% of the sample, which has some 140,000 distinct CDR3 sequences, roughly 8.4% seen once. These data come from a study of CD8 T cells in ankylosing spondylitis. The CDR3 totals 13 residues. V was trimmed by 6 bases and J by 7 bases, leaving 13 bases between them. Germline CDR1 and CDR2: SNHLY and FYNNEI. Findings and limits, study-wide: CD8+ disease-linked clones were present at relatively low frequencies in blood. Clones linked to disease were reported to show significant enrichment in matched ankylosing spondylitis synovial fluid.

The source of this sequence is a male donor with ankylosing spondylitis. Sample: synovial fluid, either unsorted or a sorted T cell fraction (not recorded which). This chain connects TRBV2 to TRBJ2-1; no firm D call. For the CDR3, the DNA is TGTGCCAGCAGACCTTGGAGCGTTAATGAGCAGTTCTTC. This sequence encodes CASRPWSVNEQFF.